The entry below gives a single T cell receptor beta chain sequence along with its context. The antigen remains unidentified. The entry originates in a study of T cell responses to AZD1222 COVID-19 vaccine. General study results and limits: Elevations in Spike-specific TCR breadth and depth followed administration of two AZD1222 doses. Spike-spanning, vaccine-associated CD4 TCRs were dominant at 160-218 and 743-854.

The ends were cut back, 6 bases at V and 6 bases at J, with 17 bases in the middle. The CDR3 has 15 amino acids. From germline, CDR1 is WNHNN and CDR2 SYGVQD (reference sequence). The protocol was immunoSEQ multiplex PCR, while the TCRdb copy is restricted to in-frame clones and leaves out a portion. The table has approximately 140,000 clones, 90% seen once. This TCR derives from an adult who received the AZD1222 COVID-19 vaccine. The V call is TRBV10-1, the J call TRBJ2-2; possible D gene TRBD2, 7 bases. This material consisted of peripheral blood, taken 28 days after the second AZD1222 dose. DNA for the CDR3: TGCGCCAGCAGCCAGCGACAGGCGGGAGCCGGGGAGCTGTTTTTT. Protein product: CASSQRQAGAGELFF.